The sequence of this T cell receptor (beta chain) was determined in a study of shared clonotypes between healthy human individuals. The study, taken as a whole, reports: The researchers took only blood, and tissue repertoires probably look different. Several donors shared approximately 5% of their naive CD4 clonotypes.

Details on this clone: The antigen is undetermined.

Every immunoSEQ plate was one replicate of a subset's evenly spread DNA. Measured with immunoSEQ multiplex PCR; TCRdb has only the in-frame clones, and not every one. The sample consists of almost 750,000 clones, over 55% of them appearing once. Looked up from germline, CDR1 is LNHDA and CDR2 is SQIVND (reference sequence). The CDR3 covers 16 residues. V gave up 6 bases and J gave up 4 bases; unmatched junction bases: 8. The sample was memory CD4+ T cells sorted from blood. Subset meaning: CD45RA-negative fraction. The chain is built from TRBV19 and TRBJ2-3, with 12 bases lining up with TRBD2. The TCR comes from a woman between 25 and 40 years old in good health. CDR3 coding DNA: TGTGCCAGTAGAAAACTAGCGGGAGGCGGCCCAGATACGCAGTATTTT. This translates into CASRKLAGGGPDTQYF.